This TCR beta chain is from a study of T cells in women clearing cervical HPV infection. Study-wide context: HLA type could not be excluded as a confounder.

Note on this clone: Its antigen is not identified. The read halts 3 residues ahead of the CDR3 end, with the missing end drawn from the germline J gene.

Overall study findings and caveats: CIN3+ cases had significantly higher TCR richness than controls; evenness did not differ. Richness differences could reflect unmeasured T-cell content per sample.

Trimming took 0 bases from V and 5 from J, leaving 11 bases between them. The V gene's germline CDR1 is GTSNPN and CDR2 SVGIG (reference sequence). The CDR3 loop spans 13 amino acids. Each participant carried one incident cervical HPV16 infection only. Produced via immunoSEQ multiplex PCR; TCRdb's table is partial and in-frame only. The sample's table shows 20,000 to 25,000 clones. The source of this sequence is a woman aged 18 to 75 with a cervical HPV16 infection that either progressed to CIN3+ or cleared (not recorded which). The chain couples TRBV30 to TRBJ2-7; perhaps TRBD1 as D (5 bases). The sequencing sample was made of blood buffy coat. CDR3 amino acids: CAWSVFVGDEQYF. Partial CDR3 DNA: TGTGCCTGGAGTGTATTTGTAGGGGACGAG.